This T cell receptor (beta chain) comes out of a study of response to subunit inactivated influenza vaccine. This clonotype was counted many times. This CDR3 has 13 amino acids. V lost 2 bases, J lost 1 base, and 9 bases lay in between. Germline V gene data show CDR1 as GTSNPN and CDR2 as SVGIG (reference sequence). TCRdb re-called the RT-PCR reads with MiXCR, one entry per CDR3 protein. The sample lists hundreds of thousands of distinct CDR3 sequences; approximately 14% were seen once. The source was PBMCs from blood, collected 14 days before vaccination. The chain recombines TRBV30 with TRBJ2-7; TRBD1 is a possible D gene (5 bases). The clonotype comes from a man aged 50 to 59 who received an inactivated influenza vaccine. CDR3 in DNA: TGTGCCTGGAGTAGGGGCAGTTCCTACGAGCAGTACTTC. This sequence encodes CAWSRGSSYEQYF.